This is a list of T cell receptor beta chains from one sample in a study of cytomegalovirus exposure and HLA in healthy donors. Method: immunoSEQ multiplex PCR; TCRdb's copy keeps in-frame clones and lacks some. This table has 90,000 to 150,000 clones, 73% appearing once. The sample comprised PBMCs. All receptors derive from a woman in her 40s in good health and CMV-seronegative. Each CDR3 is given with its conserved first and last residue. A D gene is named only where the DNA matches it firmly. Clone size is not always given. Where it is, it says once, few, many or a class for expanded clones.

>TRBJ2-1|11|TRBV2|.|.
CASSDGQRQFF
TGTGCCAGCAGTGATGGACAGAGGCAGTTCTTC
>TRBJ1-5|12|TRBV6-6|few|.
CASSFRDQPQHF
TGTGCCAGCAGTTTCCGGGATCAGCCCCAGCATTTT
>TRBJ1-1|15|TRBV5-1|.|TRBD1
CASSRGGTGLTEAFF
TGCGCCAGCAGCCGCGGGGGGACAGGGCTCACTGAAGCTTTCTTT
>TRBJ2-7|14|TRBV11-2|.|TRBD1
CASSFDRGLYEQYF
TGTGCCAGCAGCTTCGACAGGGGGCTTTACGAGCAGTACTTC
>TRBJ1-4|13|TRBV7-8|.|.
CASSFKGDEKLFF
TGTGCCAGCAGCTTCAAAGGGGATGAAAAACTGTTTTTT
>TRBJ1-2|15|TRBV4-2|.|.
CASSHYQGGRNGYTF
TGTGCCAGCAGCCATTATCAAGGCGGTAGAAATGGCTACACCTTC
>TRBJ1-1|15|TRBV11-2|.|.
CASSLGRGTGSEAFF
TGTGCCAGCAGCTTAGGTAGAGGCACAGGGTCTGAAGCTTTCTTT
>TRBJ2-2|15|TRBV4-2|.|.
CASSPGGLNTGELFF
TGTGCCAGCAGCCCCGGGGGGCTTAACACCGGGGAGCTGTTTTTT
>TRBJ1-5|14|TRBV7-2|few|.
CASSLGPLNQPQHF
TGTGCCAGCAGCTTAGGGCCCCTTAATCAGCCCCAGCATTTT
>TRBJ2-1|18|TRBV4-1|.|TRBD2
CASSQAFLTSGGVLGQFF
TGCGCCAGCAGCCAAGCCTTCCTGACTAGCGGAGGGGTTTTAGGGCAGTTCTTC
>TRBJ1-2|14|TRBV9|.|TRBD1
CASSATGAPYGYTF
TGTGCCAGCAGCGCAACAGGGGCTCCCTATGGCTACACCTTC
>TRBJ1-4|15|TRBV7-9|.|.
CASSLAVRGGEKLFF
TGTGCCAGCAGCTTGGCAGTAAGGGGTGGGGAAAAACTGTTTTTT
>TRBJ2-7|11|TRBV20-1|.|.
CSARKGYEQYF
TGCAGTGCTAGAAAGGGGTACGAGCAGTACTTC
>TRBJ1-1|14|TRBV5-6|few|.
CASSLLTGNTEAFF
TGTGCCAGCAGCTTATTGACAGGGAACACTGAAGCTTTCTTT
>TRBJ2-5|13|TRBV5-1|few|.
CASSLDSLETQYF
TGCGCCAGCAGCTTGGATTCTCTAGAGACCCAGTACTTC
>TRBJ1-1|15|TRBV28|.|.
CASSLYGGVNTEAFF
TGTGCCAGCAGCCTGTATGGAGGGGTGAACACTGAAGCTTTCTTT
>TRBJ2-3|17|TRBV7-6|.|.
CASSLDSLGDWRDTQYF
TGTGCCAGCAGCTTGGATAGCTTGGGGGACTGGCGGGATACGCAGTATTTT
>TRBJ2-2|17|TRBV4-3|.|TRBD2
CASSQVYLAGGSGELFF
TGCGCCAGCAGCCAAGTCTATCTAGCGGGAGGTAGCGGGGAGCTGTTTTTT
>TRBJ1-1|13|TRBV4-3|.|.
CASSQEGGREAFF
TGCGCCAGCAGCCAAGAAGGGGGTCGGGAAGCTTTCTTT
>TRBJ1-6|12|TRBV29-1|few|.
CSVGDEDSPLHF
TGCAGCGTTGGAGACGAGGATTCACCCCTCCACTTT
>TRBJ2-1|13|TRBV6-5|.|TRBD2
CASTPTGGYEQFF
TGTGCCAGCACCCCGACCGGGGGGTATGAGCAGTTCTTC
>TRBJ2-7|13|TRBV7-3|.|.
CASSLGPEYEQYF
TGTGCCAGCAGCTTAGGGCCGGAATACGAGCAGTACTTC
>TRBJ2-7|12|TRBV18|once|TRBD1
CASSPTGEEQYF
TGTGCCAGCTCACCCACAGGGGAGGAGCAGTACTTC
>TRBJ2-3|13|TRBV4-3|.|.
CASSQELIDTQYF
TGCGCCAGCAGCCAAGAACTAATAGATACGCAGTATTTT
>TRBJ2-5|16|TRBV5-1|few|TRBD1
CASSTQGQGIAETQYF
TGCGCCAGCAGCACACAGGGACAGGGGATCGCAGAGACCCAGTACTTC
>TRBJ2-5|15|TRBV4-1|.|TRBD2
CASSPDLAGAGTQYF
TGCGCCAGCAGCCCCGATTTAGCGGGAGCGGGGACCCAGTACTTC